This TCR beta chain originates from a study of identifying expanded T cells in peripheral blood. Study results and limitations: Across healthy donors, higher total template counts meant significantly greater roughly 2-week count variance. Over approximately two and four weeks, about 16 and 20 clones changed, versus around 1.1 between replicates.

This clone was recorded a few times. The antigen remains unidentified. Germline V CDR1 and CDR2: MDHEN, SYDVKM. The CDR3 is 14 amino acids. V was cut by 5 bases and J by 3 bases, with 13 bases left in between. No infections or other immune events were documented during collection. Assay: immunoSEQ multiplex PCR; the TCRdb copy retains only in-frame clones and omits some. The sample carries 85,000 to 100,000 clones, 88% recorded once. The clonotype originates from a person between 18 and 69 years old in good health. What was sequenced was blood. This chain uses TRBV28 with TRBJ1-2; TRBD1 might be the D (6 bases). CDR3 sequence: CASSSSTGYYGYTF. The CDR3 region has the DNA TGTGCCAGCAGTAGTAGTACAGGGTACTATGGCTACACCTTC.